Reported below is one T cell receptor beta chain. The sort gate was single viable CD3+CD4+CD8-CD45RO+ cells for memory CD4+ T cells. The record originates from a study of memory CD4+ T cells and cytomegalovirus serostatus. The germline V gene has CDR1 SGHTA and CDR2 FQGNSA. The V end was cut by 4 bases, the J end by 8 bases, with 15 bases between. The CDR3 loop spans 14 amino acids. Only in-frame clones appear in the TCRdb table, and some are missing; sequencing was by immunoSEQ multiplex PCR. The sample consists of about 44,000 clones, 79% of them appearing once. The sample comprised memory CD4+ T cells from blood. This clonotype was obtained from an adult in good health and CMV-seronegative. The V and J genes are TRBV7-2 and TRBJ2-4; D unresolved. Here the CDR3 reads CASSSDGLGDIQYF. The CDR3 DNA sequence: TGTGCCAGCAGCTCGGACGGCCTTGGGGACATTCAGTACTTC.